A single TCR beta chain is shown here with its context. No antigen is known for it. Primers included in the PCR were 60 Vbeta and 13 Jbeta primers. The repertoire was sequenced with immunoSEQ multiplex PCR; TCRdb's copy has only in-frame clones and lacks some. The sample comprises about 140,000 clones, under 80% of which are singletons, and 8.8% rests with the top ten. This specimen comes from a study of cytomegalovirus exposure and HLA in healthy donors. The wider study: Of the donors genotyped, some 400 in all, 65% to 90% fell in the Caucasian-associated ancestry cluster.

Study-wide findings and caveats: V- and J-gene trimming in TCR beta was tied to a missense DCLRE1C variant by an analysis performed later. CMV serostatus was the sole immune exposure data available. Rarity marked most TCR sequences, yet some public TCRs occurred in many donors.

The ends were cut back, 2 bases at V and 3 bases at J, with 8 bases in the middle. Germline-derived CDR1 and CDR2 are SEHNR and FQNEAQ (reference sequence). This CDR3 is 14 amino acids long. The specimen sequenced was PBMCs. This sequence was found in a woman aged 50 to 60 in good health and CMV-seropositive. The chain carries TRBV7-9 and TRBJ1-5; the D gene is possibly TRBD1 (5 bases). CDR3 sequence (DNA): TGTGCCAGCAGCTTAAGCAGGGACAATCAGCCCCAGCATTTT. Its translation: CASSLSRDNQPQHF.